This T cell receptor (beta chain) was recovered during a study of blood T cell repertoires in COVID-19. Overall study: The origin of the acute and convalescent COVID-19 samples was the United States, Italy and Spain.

There are 13 residues in the CDR3. V was pared by 4 bases and J by 5 bases, with 6 bases between. Per germline, CDR1 LGHDT and CDR2 YNNKEL (reference sequence). As originally analysed: Reference gene primer amplification gave estimated nucleated cell counts. Profiled with immunoSEQ multiplex PCR; TCRdb holds only in-frame clones, not every one. V and J calls plus clone size are reproduced from that table; the DNA served to infer D and trimming. The sample consists of 81,000 or so clones, 70% to 90% of them appearing once. Input material: peripheral blood. V usage is TRBV3-1 (or the pseudogene TRBV3-2) and J usage is TRBJ1-6; D is undetermined. This sequence originates from a man aged 65 to 85 with active or convalescent COVID-19. The CDR3 spells CASSPSHNSPLHF. The CDR3 nucleotides read TGTGCCAGCAGCCCCAGTCATAATTCACCCCTCCACTTT.